This TCR beta chain was sequenced during a study of Ad26.COV2.S vaccination and SARS-CoV-2 variants. Only one count was recorded for this clone. Treatment specified: 19 received Ad26.COV2.S at low or high dose, single or two shots; 5 received placebo; per-sample allocation not given. Day 63 following the first vaccine or placebo injection was when the samples were taken. Produced via immunoSEQ multiplex PCR; TCRdb's table is partial and in-frame only. Here the sample spans 320,000 or so clones, 75% to 90% being singletons. Trimming took off 4 bases at V and 3 bases at J, with 18 bases between the two ends. The germline V gene has CDR1 MGHRA and CDR2 YSYEKL. The CDR3 length is 17 residues.

The chain carries TRBV4-1 and TRBJ1-4; D is possibly TRBD1 (6 bases). Source: peripheral blood, taken in a trial of Ad26.COV2.S vaccine versus placebo. This TCR was sampled from a person between 18 and 65 years old who received the Ad26.COV2.S COVID-19 vaccine or a placebo. CDR3 DNA sequence: TGCGCCAGCAGCCCAGGGACATTCGGGGTAGCTAATGAAAAACTGTTTTTT. Residues: CASSPGTFGVANEKLFF.